This is a list of T cell receptor beta chains from one sample in a study of T cell responses to AZD1222 COVID-19 vaccine. Profiled with immunoSEQ multiplex PCR; TCRdb holds only in-frame clones, not every one. The sample yields about 98,000 clones, more than 85% seen once. Source: peripheral blood, taken on day 0 of AZD1222 vaccination. The receptors stem from an adult in good health. The CDR3 runs from the conserved cysteine through the conserved F or W. Fields, in order: D gene, J gene, V gene, clone size, CDR3 DNA, CDR3 protein. D genes are given only for firm matches. Clone size, where shown, is once, few, many, or a class for clones that have expanded.

>-|TRBJ2-2|TRBV27|-
TGTGCCAGCGGAGGCTCCACCGGGGAGCTGTTTTTT
CASGGSTGELFF
>TRBD1|TRBJ1-2|TRBV15|-
TGTGCCACCAGCGCGGGACAGGGGGCGTTTAGCGGTAACTATGGCTACACCTTC
CATSAGQGAFSGNYGYTF
>-|TRBJ2-7|TRBV1|-
TGCACCAGCAGCCCAGGTCCTGACAGGGGCAGGGACGAGCAGTACTTC
CTSSPGPDRGRDEQYF
>-|TRBJ2-2|TRBV6-2/TRBV6-3|-
TGTGCCAGCAGCCTAAGGGAGAACGGGGAGCTGTTTTTT
CASSLRENGELFF
>-|TRBJ2-2|TRBV5-1|once
TGCGCCAGCAGCCCGTCCCAGGGGAAAACCGGGGAGCTGTTTTTT
CASSPSQGKTGELFF
>-|TRBJ1-1|TRBV28|-
TGTGCCAGCAGGGTGAACACTGAAGCTTTCTTT
CASRVNTEAFF
>TRBD1|TRBJ1-4|TRBV18|-
TGTGCCAGCTCACCACAGGGGGCTGGAACTAATGAAAAACTGTTTTTT
CASSPQGAGTNEKLFF
>-|TRBJ2-1|TRBV9|-
TGTGCCAGCAGCATCGGGACGGCCACCAATGAGCAGTTCTTC
CASSIGTATNEQFF
>-|TRBJ2-3|TRBV29-1|few
TGCAGCGTTGGAGCGGCGGGCACAGATACGCAGTATTTT
CSVGAAGTDTQYF
>TRBD1|TRBJ1-2|TRBV4-3|-
TGCGCCAGCAGCCAAGATCATTTCGACAGGGGTGGCTACACCTTC
CASSQDHFDRGGYTF
>TRBD1|TRBJ2-2|TRBV5-1|few
TGCGCCAGCGGACAGGGTGTGATCACCGGGGAGCTGTTTTTT
CASGQGVITGELFF
>TRBD2|TRBJ2-3|TRBV18|-
TGTGCCAGCTCACCATTTAGCGGGAGCCCAGATACGCAGTATTTT
CASSPFSGSPDTQYF
>-|TRBJ2-5|TRBV30|-
TGTGCCTGGAGTGAGAAGACCCAGTACTTC
CAWSEKTQYF
>TRBD1|TRBJ2-5|TRBV6-5|-
TGTGCCACAGGGGGTCAGCTGAGGGAGACCCAGTACTTC
CATGGQLRETQYF
>TRBD1|TRBJ1-6|TRBV7-3|-
TGTGCCAGCAGTCGACAGGGGAATTCACCCCTCCACTTT
CASSRQGNSPLHF
>-|TRBJ2-3|TRBV5-4|-
TGTGCCAGCAGCTCGAGGGGGTCGGATACGCAGTATTTT
CASSSRGSDTQYF
>TRBD2|TRBJ2-3|TRBV7-6|-
TGTGCCAGCAGCTGGACTAGCGGAGGGTCCACAGATACGCAGTATTTT
CASSWTSGGSTDTQYF
>-|TRBJ2-1|TRBV2|-
TGTGCCAGCAAAGTAGCGAGGAACAATGAGCAGTTCTTC
CASKVARNNEQFF
>-|TRBJ1-5|TRBV28|-
TGTGCCAGCATGGTAACCGGCAATCAGCCCCAGCATTTT
CASMVTGNQPQHF
>TRBD1|TRBJ1-1|TRBV6-5|-
TGTGCCAGCAGTCATCTACAGGGGCATAACACTGAAGCTTTCTTT
CASSHLQGHNTEAFF
>TRBD1|TRBJ2-4|TRBV24-1|-
TGTGCCACCACGTGTGGGGACAGGGGTGTTGAAAACATTCAGTACTTC
CATTCGDRGVENIQYF
>TRBD1|TRBJ2-3|TRBV10-3|-
TGTGCCTCCTTGGGACAGGCGGGGGATACGCAGTATTTT
CASLGQAGDTQYF
>-|TRBJ1-6|TRBV11-2|once
TGTGCCAGCAGCCAACAAAGGGTGCAGGGGCGGCCACCCCTCCACTTT
CASSQQRVQGRPPLHF
>-|TRBJ2-1|TRBV10-3|-
TGTGCCATCAGTTACGACAACCTAGGTGAGCAGTTCTTC
CAISYDNLGEQFF
>-|TRBJ1-1|TRBV6-4|-
TGTGCCAGCAGTTGGACGGATTGGCAGCAAGAAGCTTTCTTT
CASSWTDWQQEAFF
>-|TRBJ1-5|TRBV28|-
TGTGCCAGCAGCTTAGGTAGGGGCAATCAGCCCCAGCATTTT
CASSLGRGNQPQHF
>TRBD1|TRBJ1-4|TRBV11-2|-
TGTGCCAGCAGCCTTTCGCCCGGGACAGTTAATGAAAAACTGTTTTTT
CASSLSPGTVNEKLFF
>-|TRBJ2-5|TRBV21-1|-
TGTGCCAGAAACCGGGACAGTTTATTCGAGACCCAGTACTTC
CARNRDSLFETQYF
>TRBD1|TRBJ1-5|TRBV18|few
TGTGCCAGCTCACTGGACAGGGGAGTCTCCCCGAATCAGCCCCAGCATTTT
CASSLDRGVSPNQPQHF
>TRBD1|TRBJ2-7|TRBV20-1|-
TGCAGTGCTAGTACCCGCCGAGGGACAGGGGGAACCCCTACCTACGAGCAGTACTTC
CSASTRRGTGGTPTYEQYF
>TRBD2|TRBJ2-7|TRBV27|-
TGTGCCAGCACCCCCGGGACTAGCGGTACTAACGAGCAGTACTTC
CASTPGTSGTNEQYF
>TRBD2|TRBJ2-3|TRBV25-1|-
TGTGCCAGCGGTAGCGGGAGTGGGACAGATACGCAGTATTTT
CASGSGSGTDTQYF
>TRBD1|TRBJ1-1|TRBV19|-
TGTGCCAGTACCCCGACAGGGGGGATGATGAACACTGAAGCTTTCTTT
CASTPTGGMMNTEAFF
>-|TRBJ1-4|TRBV5-1|-
TGCGCCAGCAGCTTCGGGGGAACTAATGAAAAACTGTTTTTT
CASSFGGTNEKLFF
>TRBD1|TRBJ2-2|TRBV28|-
TGTGCCAGCAGTCGAGGGGGGACAGGGCGGACCGGGGAGCTGTTTTTT
CASSRGGTGRTGELFF
>TRBD1|TRBJ2-7|TRBV6-1|-
TGTGCCAGCAGTGAAATTGAACAGGGGTCTGGAGAGCAGTACTTC
CASSEIEQGSGEQYF
>TRBD1|TRBJ2-2|TRBV25-1|-
TGTGCCAGCAGTGCGACAGGGGGCGCGAACACCGGGGAGCTGTTTTTT
CASSATGGANTGELFF
>-|TRBJ1-6|TRBV2|few
TGTGCCAGCAGTGAAAGAGGAACGGGCGGATCACCCCTCCACTTT
CASSERGTGGSPLHF
>-|TRBJ2-2|TRBV5-4|-
TGTGCCAGCAGCTTCCGGGACTTATACACCGGGGAGCTGTTTTTT
CASSFRDLYTGELFF
>-|TRBJ1-1|TRBV18|-
TGTGCCAGCTTCCGGATGAACACTGAAGCTTTCTTT
CASFRMNTEAFF